The 8 T cell receptor beta chains below were found in one sample sequenced in a study of neoadjuvant anti-PD-1 for oral cavity cancer. The method was immunoSEQ multiplex PCR; TCRdb's version includes in-frame clones alone and lacks a portion of them. The sample includes about 72,000 clones, 80% to 90% of them seen just once. The input for sequencing was PBMCs, taken before nivolumab (anti-PD-1) treatment. These TCRs come from a person aged 35 to 85 with oral cavity squamous cell carcinoma.

V is TRBV5-6 and J is TRBJ2-3, with TRBD2 matching over 8 bases. Germline-derived CDR1 and CDR2 are SGHDT and YYEEEE. The CDR3 is 14 residues long. With 1 base clipped from V and 6 bases from J, the junction kept 4 bases outside the gene matches. Written as DNA, the CDR3 is TGTGCCAGCAGCTTGACGGCGGGAGGCGATACGCAGTATTTT. Its translation: CASSLTAGGDTQYF.

This chain connects TRBV6-5 to TRBJ1-1; D is unresolved. The germline V and J ends were trimmed by 6 bases and 1 base, with 9 bases remaining between them. Per germline, CDR1 MNHEY and CDR2 SVGAGI. The CDR3 is made up of 13 amino acids. The CDR3 loop reads CASRLIKNTEAFF. CDR3 nucleotide sequence: TGTGCCAGCAGGCTAATTAAGAACACTGAAGCTTTCTTT.

The chain uses TRBV27 and TRBJ2-1, with 7 bases fitting TRBD1. The CDR3 has 13 residues. The germline CDR1 and CDR2 sequences are MNHEY and SMNVEV (reference sequence). The trim removed 4 bases at V and 8 bases at J, leaving 5 bases unmatched. The CDR3 sequence is CASSSPTGDEQFF. CDR3 coding DNA: TGTGCCAGCAGTTCCCCAACAGGGGATGAGCAGTTCTTC.

The CDR3 sequence: CASTRDRNNEKLFF. The CDR3 region has the DNA TGTGCCAGCACCCGGGACAGGAATAATGAAAAACTGTTTTTT. The chain combines TRBV6-1 with TRBJ1-4; 8 bases line up with TRBD1. This CDR3 contains 14 residues. Germline lookup yields CDR1 MNHNS and CDR2 SASEGT. With V trimmed by 7 bases and J by 4 bases, 5 bases remained unmatched.

V gene TRBV5-4 combines with J gene TRBJ2-3, with unresolved D. V was cut by 4 bases and J by 4 bases, with 10 bases left in between. This CDR3 has 13 residues. The germline CDR1 and CDR2 sequences are SGHNT and YYREEE (reference sequence). In nucleotides, the CDR3 is TGTGCCAGCAGCCGAATTTATGCAGATACGCAGTATTTT. Translated, it gives CASSRIYADTQYF.

The V call is TRBV6-6, the J call TRBJ2-1; 10 bases match TRBD2. The CDR3 loop spans 13 amino acids. The V segment lost 6 bases and the J segment 16 bases; nucleotides outside the gene matches: 12. CDR1 is MNHNY, CDR2 SVGAGI, per germline (reference sequence). The CDR3 loop is CASSNFPTSGAFF. CDR3 sequence (DNA): TGTGCCAGCAGCAATTTTCCTACTAGCGGGGCCTTCTTC.

This chain uses TRBV7-9 with TRBJ1-1; 9 bases agree with TRBD1. Germline V gene lookup returns CDR1 SEHNR and CDR2 FQNEAQ (reference sequence). Germline trimming cut 5 bases from V and 3 bases from J; bases unmatched to any gene: 10. The CDR3 length is 16 residues. CDR3 in amino acids: CASSGPGTGWDTEAFF. The CDR3 DNA follows: TGTGCCAGCAGCGGGCCCGGGACAGGGTGGGACACTGAAGCTTTCTTT.

The CDR3 bases are TGCGCCAGCAGCCCCTCTGGCAGCCTCAATTCACCCCTCCACTTT. Translation gives CASSPSGSLNSPLHF. The rearrangement uses TRBV5-1 and TRBJ1-6, with D unresolved. CDR3 length: 15 amino acids. The V and J ends lost 4 bases and 7 bases respectively, with 15 bases between them. Germline V gene lookup returns CDR1 SGHRS and CDR2 YFSETQ.